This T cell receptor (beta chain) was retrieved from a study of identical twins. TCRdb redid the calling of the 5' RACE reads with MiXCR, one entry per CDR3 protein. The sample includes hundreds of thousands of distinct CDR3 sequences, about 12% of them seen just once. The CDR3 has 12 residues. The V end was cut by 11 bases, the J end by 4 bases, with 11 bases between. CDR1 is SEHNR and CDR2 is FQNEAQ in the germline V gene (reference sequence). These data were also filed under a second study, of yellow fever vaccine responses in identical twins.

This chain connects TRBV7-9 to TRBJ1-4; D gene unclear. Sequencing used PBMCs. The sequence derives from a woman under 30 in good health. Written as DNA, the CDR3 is TGTGCCGGAAGTAGGAGTAATGAAAAACTGTTTTTT. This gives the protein CAGSRSNEKLFF. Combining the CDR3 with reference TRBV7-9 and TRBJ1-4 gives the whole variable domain DTGVSQNPRHKITKRGQNVTFRCDPISEHNRLYWYRQTLGQGPEFLTYFQNEAQLEKSRLLSDRFSAERPKGSFSTLEIQRTEQGDSAMYLCAGSRSNEKLFFGSGTQLSVL.